The clone carrying this TCR beta chain was observed at least ten times. The data stem from a study of regulatory T cells in long-lasting Graves disease. To make TCR beta libraries, researchers used iRepertoire HTBI primers and Arm-PCR of CDR3 regions. TCRdb passed the multiplex PCR reads through MiXCR, listing each CDR3 protein once. Seen here are fewer than 350,000 distinct CDR3 sequences, 18% observed once, and the top ten hold about 36%. Sample time point: newly diagnosed GD, antithyroid drugs for less than 3 months. PBMC RNA served as the TCR library source. The length of the CDR3 is 13 residues. Germline V gene sequence: CDR1 SGHVS, CDR2 FQNEAQ. V gave up 5 bases and J gave up 6 bases, with 11 bases separating them.

This sequence originates from a female donor with Graves disease. This specimen was peripheral blood mononuclear cells (PBMCs), taken at new diagnosis, from a patient treated with antithyroid drugs. The chain uses TRBV7-8 and TRBJ2-1; tentatively, D is TRBD1 (6 bases). The CDR3 reads CASSPDSRNEQFF. CDR3 coding DNA: TGTGCCAGCAGCCCGGACAGCCGCAATGAGCAGTTCTTC.